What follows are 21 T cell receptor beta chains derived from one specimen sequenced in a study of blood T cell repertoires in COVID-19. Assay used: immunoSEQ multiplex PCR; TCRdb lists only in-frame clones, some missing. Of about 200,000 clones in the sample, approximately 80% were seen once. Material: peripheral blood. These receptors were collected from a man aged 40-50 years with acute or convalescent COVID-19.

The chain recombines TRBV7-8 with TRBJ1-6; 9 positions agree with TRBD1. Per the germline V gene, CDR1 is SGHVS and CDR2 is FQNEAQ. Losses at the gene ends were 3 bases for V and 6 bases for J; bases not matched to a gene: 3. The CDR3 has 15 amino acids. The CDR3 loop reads CASSLRTGVNSPLHF. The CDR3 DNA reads TGTGCCAGCAGCTTGAGGACAGGGGTTAATTCACCCCTCCACTTT.

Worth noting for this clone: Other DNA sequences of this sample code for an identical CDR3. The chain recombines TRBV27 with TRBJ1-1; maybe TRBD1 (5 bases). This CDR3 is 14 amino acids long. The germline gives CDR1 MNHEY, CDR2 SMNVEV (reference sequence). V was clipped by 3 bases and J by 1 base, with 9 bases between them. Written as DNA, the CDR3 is TGTGCCAGCAGTTTTGGCGGGGCGAACACTGAAGCTTTCTTT. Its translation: CASSFGGANTEAFF.

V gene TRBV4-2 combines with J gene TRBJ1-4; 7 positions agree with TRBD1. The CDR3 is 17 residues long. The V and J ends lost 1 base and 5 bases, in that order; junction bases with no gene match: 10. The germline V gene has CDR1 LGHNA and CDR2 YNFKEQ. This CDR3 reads CASSQGGFGTVNEKLFF. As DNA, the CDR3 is TGTGCCAGCAGCCAAGGTGGTTTCGGGACAGTAAATGAAAAACTGTTTTTT.

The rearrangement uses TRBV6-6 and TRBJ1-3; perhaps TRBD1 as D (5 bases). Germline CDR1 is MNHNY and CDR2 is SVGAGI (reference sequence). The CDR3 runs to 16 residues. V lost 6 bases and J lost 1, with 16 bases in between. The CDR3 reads CASSRSIDRSGNTIYF. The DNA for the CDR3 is TGTGCCAGCAGCCGATCAATCGACAGATCTGGAAACACCATATATTTT.

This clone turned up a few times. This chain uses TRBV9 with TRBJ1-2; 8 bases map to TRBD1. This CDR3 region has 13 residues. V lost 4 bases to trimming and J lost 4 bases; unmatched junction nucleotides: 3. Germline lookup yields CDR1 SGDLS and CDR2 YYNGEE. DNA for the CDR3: TGTGCCAGCAGCTTAACAGGGGGCTATGGCTACACCTTC. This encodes CASSLTGGYGYTF.

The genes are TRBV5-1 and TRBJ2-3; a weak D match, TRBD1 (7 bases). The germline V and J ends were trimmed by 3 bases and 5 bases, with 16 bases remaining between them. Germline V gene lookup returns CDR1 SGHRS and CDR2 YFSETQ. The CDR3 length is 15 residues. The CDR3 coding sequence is TGCGCCAGCAGCTCGTCAGGGGGGCTTGGAGATACGCAGTATTTT. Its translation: CASSSSGGLGDTQYF.

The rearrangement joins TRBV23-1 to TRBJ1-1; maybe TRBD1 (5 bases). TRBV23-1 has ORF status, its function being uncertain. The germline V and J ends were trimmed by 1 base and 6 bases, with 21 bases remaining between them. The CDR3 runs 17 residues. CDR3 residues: CASSQLGGGGMAAEAFF. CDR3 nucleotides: TGCGCCAGCAGTCAATTGGGGGGTGGGGGAATGGCTGCTGAAGCTTTCTTT.

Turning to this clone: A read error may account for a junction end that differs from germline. The CDR3, as DNA: TGTGCCAGCAGTATAGGACAGGCTGTTGTGAAAGACTTC. Translation gives CASSIGQAVVKDF. V usage is TRBV12-3 or TRBV12-4 and J usage is TRBJ2-5; TRBD1 matches 7 bases. The CDR3 totals 13 residues.

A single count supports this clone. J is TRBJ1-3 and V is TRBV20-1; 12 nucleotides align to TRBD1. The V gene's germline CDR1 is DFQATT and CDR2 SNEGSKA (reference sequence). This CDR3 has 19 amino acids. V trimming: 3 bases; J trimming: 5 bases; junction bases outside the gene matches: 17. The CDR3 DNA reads TGCAGTGCTAGTTTGTCCGGGACAGGGGGCTTTCTTGGACGAAACACCATATATTTT. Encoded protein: CSASLSGTGGFLGRNTIYF.

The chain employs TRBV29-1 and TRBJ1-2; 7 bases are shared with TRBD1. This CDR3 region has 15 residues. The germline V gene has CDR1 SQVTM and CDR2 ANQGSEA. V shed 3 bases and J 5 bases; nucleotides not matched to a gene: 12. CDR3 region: CSVERVGTARYGYTF. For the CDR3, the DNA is TGCAGCGTTGAGCGGGTGGGGACAGCCCGGTATGGCTACACCTTC.

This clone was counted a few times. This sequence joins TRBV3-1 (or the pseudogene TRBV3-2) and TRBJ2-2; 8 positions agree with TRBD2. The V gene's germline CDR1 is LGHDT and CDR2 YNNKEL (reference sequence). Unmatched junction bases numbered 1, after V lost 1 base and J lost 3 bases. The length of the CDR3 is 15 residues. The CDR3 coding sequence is TGTGCCAGCAGCCAAGTACTAGCGGACACCGGGGAGCTGTTTTTT. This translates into CASSQVLADTGELFF.

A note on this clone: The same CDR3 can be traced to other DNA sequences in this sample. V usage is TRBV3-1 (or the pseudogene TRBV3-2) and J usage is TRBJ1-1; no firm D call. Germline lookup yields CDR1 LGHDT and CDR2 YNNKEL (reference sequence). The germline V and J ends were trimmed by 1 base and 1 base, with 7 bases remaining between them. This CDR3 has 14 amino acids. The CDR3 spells CASSQGAGNTEAFF. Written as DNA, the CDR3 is TGTGCCAGCAGCCAAGGGGCGGGGAACACTGAAGCTTTCTTT.

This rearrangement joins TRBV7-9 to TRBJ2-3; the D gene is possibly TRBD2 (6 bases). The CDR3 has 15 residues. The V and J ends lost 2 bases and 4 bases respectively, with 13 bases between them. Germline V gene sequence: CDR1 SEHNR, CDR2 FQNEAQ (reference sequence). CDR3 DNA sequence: TGTGCCAGCAGCTTAAGCACCCCGGGGGCAGATACGCAGTATTTT. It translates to CASSLSTPGADTQYF.

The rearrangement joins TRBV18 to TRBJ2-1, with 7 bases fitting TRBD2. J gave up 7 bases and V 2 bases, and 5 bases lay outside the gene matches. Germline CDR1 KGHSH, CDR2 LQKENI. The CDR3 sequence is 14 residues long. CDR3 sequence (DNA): TGTGCCAGCTCACCAGAGCTAGCGGATAATGAGCAGTTCTTC. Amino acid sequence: CASSPELADNEQFF.

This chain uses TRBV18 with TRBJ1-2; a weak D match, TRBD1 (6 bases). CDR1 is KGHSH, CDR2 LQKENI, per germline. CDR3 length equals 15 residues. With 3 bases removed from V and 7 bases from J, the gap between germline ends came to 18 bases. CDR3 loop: CASSPESPGGSGYTF. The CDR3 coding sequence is TGTGCCAGCTCACCGGAGTCGCCGGGGGGCTCTGGCTACACCTTC.

Here the CDR3 DNA reads TGTGCCAGCAGCTCAATGGGGAGCGGGCAAGAGACCCAGTACTTC. It is translated as CASSSMGSGQETQYF. The genes are TRBV7-3 and TRBJ2-5; maybe TRBD2 (6 bases). Trimming cost V 4 bases and J 2 bases, with 14 bases left between them. CDR1 and CDR2 (germline): SGHTA, FQGTGA. The CDR3 consists of 15 residues.

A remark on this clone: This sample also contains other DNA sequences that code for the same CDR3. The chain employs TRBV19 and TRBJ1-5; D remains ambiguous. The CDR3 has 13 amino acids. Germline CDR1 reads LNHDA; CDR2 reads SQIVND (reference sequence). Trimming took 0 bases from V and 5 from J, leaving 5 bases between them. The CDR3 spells CASSIDRDQPQHF. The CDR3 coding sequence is TGTGCCAGTAGTATAGATCGGGATCAGCCCCAGCATTTT.

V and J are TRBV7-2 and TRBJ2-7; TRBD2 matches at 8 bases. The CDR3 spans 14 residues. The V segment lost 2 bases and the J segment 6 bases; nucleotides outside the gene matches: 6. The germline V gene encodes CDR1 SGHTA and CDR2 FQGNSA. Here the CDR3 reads CASSLRIRGGEQYF. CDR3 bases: TGTGCCAGCAGCTTAAGGATCCGGGGGGGCGAGCAGTACTTC. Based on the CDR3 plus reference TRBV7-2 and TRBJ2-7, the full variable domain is GAGVSQSPSNKVTEKGKDVELRCDPISGHTALYWYRQSLGQGLEFLIYFQGNSAPDKSGLPSDRFSAERTGGSVSTLTIQRTQQEDSAVYLCASSLRIRGGEQYFGPGTRLTVT.

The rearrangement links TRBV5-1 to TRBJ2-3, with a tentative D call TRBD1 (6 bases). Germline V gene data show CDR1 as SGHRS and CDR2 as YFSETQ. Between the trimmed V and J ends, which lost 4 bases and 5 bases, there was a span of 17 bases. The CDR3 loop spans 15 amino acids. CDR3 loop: CASSGDRPPGDTQYF. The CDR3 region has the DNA TGCGCCAGCAGCGGAGACAGGCCTCCTGGAGATACGCAGTATTTT.

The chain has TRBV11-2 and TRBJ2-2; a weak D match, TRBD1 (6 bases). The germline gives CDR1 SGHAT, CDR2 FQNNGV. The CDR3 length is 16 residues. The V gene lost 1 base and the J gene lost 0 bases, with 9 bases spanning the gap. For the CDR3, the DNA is TGTGCCAGCAGCTTAGGTGGGGGCGCGAACACCGGGGAGCTGTTTTTT. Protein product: CASSLGGGANTGELFF. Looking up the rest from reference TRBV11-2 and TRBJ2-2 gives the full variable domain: EAGVAQSPRYKIIEKRQSVAFWCNPISGHATLYWYQQILGQGPKLLIQFQNNGVVDDSQLPKDRFSAERLKGVDSTLKIQPAKLEDSAVYLCASSLGGGANTGELFFGEGSRLTVL.

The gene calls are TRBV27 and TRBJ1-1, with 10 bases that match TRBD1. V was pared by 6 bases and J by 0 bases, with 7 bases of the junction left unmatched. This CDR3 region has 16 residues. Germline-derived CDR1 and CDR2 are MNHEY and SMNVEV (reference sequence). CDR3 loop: CASSLDRGPVNTEAFF. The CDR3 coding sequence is TGTGCCAGCAGCCTCGACAGGGGGCCGGTGAACACTGAAGCTTTCTTT.